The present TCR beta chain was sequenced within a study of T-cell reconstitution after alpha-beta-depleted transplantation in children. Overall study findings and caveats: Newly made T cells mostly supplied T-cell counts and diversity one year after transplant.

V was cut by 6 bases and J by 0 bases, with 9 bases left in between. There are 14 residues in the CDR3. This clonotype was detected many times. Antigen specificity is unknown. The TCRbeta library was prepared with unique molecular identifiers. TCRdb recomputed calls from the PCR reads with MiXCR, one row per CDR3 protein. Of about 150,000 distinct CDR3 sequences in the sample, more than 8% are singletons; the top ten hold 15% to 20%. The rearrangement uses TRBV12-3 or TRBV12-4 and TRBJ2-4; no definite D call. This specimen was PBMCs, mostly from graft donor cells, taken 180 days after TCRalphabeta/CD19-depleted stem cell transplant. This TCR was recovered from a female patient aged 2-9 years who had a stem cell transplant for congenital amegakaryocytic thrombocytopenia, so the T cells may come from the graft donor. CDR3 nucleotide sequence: TGTGCCAGCAGACCTCCGGGAGCCAAAAACATTCAGTACTTC. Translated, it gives CASRPPGAKNIQYF.